Sequencing of this TCR beta chain was carried out in a study of control samples from healthy donors and cancer patients. This table comes from immunoSEQ multiplex PCR, and its TCRdb copy is limited to in-frame clones, with some not included. Of roughly 100,000 clones in the sample, around 88% were seen once. The CDR3 spans 16 residues. The V and J ends lost 7 bases and 2 bases respectively, with 18 bases between them. Germline loops: CDR1 SGHVS, CDR2 FNYEAQ. The TCR sequence derives from a man aged 30-40 years in good health. The sample comprised blood. V is TRBV7-6 and J is TRBJ1-3; TRBD1 might be the D (6 bases). CDR3 sequence reads: CASTSGGAHPGNTIYF. CDR3 bases: TGTGCCAGCACCTCGGGGGGGGCCCACCCTGGAAACACCATATATTTT. The variable domain in full, with the rest retrieved from reference TRBV7-6 and TRBJ1-3, is GAGVSQSPRYKVTKRGQDVALRCDPISGHVSLYWYRQALGQGPEFLTYFNYEAQQDKSGLPNDRFSAERPEGSISTLTIQRTEQRDSAMYRCASTSGGAHPGNTIYFGEGSWLTVV.